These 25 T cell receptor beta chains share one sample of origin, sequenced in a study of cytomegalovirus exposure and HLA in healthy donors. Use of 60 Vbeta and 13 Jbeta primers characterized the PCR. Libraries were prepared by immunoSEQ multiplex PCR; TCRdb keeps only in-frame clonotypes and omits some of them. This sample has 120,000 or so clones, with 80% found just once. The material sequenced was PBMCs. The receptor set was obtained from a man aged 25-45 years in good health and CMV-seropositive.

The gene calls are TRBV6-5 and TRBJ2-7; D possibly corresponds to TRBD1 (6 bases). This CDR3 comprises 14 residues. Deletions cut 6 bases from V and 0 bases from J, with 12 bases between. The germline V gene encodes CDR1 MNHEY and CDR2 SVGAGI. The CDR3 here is CASRDSYFSYEQYF. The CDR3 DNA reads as TGTGCCAGCAGGGACAGCTATTTCTCCTACGAGCAGTACTTC.

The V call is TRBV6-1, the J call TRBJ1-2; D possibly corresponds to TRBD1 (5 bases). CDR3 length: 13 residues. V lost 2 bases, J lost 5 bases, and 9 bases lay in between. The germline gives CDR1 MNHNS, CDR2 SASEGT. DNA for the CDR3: TGTGCCAGCAGTGAAACGACAGATTATGGCTACACCTTC. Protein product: CASSETTDYGYTF.

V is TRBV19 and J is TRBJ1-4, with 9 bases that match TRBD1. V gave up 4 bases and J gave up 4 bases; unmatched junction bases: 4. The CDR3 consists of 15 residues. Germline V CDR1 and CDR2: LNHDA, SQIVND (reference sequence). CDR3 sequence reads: CASSRYRGLNEKLFF. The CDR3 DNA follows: TGTGCCAGTAGTAGGTACAGGGGGCTTAATGAAAAACTGTTTTTT. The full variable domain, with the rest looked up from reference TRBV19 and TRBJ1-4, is DGGITQSPKYLFRKEGQNVTLSCEQNLNHDAMYWYRQDPGQGLRLIYYSQIVNDFQKGDIAEGYSVSREKKESFPLTVTSAQKNPTAFYLCASSRYRGLNEKLFFGSGTQLSVL.

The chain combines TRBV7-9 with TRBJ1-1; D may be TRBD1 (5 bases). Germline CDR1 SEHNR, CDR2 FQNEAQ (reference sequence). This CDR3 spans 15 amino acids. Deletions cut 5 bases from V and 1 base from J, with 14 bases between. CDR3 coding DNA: TGTGCCAGCAGCGGGGGTCGGGGGAGGAACACTGAAGCTTTCTTT. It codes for CASSGGRGRNTEAFF.

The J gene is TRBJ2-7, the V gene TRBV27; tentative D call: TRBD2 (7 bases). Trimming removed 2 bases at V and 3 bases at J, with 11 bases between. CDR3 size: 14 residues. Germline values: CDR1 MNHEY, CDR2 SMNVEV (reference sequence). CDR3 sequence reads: CASSLRGGHYEQYF. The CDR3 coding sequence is TGTGCCAGCAGTTTAAGGGGGGGACACTACGAGCAGTACTTC.

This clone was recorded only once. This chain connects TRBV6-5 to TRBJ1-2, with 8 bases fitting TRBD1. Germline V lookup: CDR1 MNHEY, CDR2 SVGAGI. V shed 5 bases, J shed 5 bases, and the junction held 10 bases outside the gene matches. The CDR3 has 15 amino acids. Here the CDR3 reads CASSATGTGLYGYTF. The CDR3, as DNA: TGTGCCAGCAGTGCAACCGGGACAGGTCTTTATGGCTACACCTTC.

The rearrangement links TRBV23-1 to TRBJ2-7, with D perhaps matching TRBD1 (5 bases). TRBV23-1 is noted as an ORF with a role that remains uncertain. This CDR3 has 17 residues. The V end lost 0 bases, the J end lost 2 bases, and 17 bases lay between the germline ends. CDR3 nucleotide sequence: TGCGCCAGCAGTCAATCTTTCGGACAAGCGTCTCCCTACGAGCAGTACTTC. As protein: CASSQSFGQASPYEQYF.

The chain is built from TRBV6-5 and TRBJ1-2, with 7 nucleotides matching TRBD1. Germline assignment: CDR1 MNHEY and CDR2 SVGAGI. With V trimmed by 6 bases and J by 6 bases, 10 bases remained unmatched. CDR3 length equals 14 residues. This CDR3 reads CASRPGTDIDGYTF. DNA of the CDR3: TGTGCCAGCAGACCCGGGACAGACATAGATGGCTACACCTTC.

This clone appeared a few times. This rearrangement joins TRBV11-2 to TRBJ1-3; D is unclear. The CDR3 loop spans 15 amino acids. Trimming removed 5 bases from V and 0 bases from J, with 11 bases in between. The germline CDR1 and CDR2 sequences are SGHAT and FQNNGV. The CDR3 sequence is CASSTTVDSGNTIYF. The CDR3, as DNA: TGTGCCAGCAGCACCACAGTTGACTCTGGAAACACCATATATTTT.

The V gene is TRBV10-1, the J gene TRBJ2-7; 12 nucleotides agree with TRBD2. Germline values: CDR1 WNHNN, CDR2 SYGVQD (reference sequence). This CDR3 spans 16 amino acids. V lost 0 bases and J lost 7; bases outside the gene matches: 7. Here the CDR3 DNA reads TGCGCCAGCAGTGAGTCTTTACTAGCGGGGGGCAAAGAGCAGTACTTC. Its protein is CASSESLLAGGKEQYF.

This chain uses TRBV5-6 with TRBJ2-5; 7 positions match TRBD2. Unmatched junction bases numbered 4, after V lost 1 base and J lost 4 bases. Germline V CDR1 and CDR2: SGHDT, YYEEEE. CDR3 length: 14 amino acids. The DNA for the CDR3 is TGTGCCAGCAGCTTGTATGGGAGGGGAGAGACCCAGTACTTC. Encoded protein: CASSLYGRGETQYF.

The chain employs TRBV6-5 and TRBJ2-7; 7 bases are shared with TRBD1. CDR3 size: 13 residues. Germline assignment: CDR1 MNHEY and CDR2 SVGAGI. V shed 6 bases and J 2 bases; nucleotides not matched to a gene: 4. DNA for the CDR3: TGTGCCAGCAGCCGGGACAGCACCTACGAGCAGTACTTC. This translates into CASSRDSTYEQYF.

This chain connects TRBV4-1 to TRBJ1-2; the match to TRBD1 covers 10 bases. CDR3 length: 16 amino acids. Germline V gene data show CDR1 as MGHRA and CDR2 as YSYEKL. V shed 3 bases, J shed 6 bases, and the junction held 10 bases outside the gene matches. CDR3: CASSHLGGQGLNGYTF. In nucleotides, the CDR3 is TGCGCCAGCAGCCACCTCGGGGGACAGGGGCTAAATGGCTACACCTTC.

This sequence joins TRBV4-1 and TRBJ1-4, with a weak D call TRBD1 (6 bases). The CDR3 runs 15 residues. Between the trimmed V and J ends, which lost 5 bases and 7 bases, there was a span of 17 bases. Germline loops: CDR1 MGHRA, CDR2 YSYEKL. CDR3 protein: CASSTYRALGEKLFF. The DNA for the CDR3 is TGCGCCAGCAGCACATACAGGGCACTCGGTGAAAAACTGTTTTTT.

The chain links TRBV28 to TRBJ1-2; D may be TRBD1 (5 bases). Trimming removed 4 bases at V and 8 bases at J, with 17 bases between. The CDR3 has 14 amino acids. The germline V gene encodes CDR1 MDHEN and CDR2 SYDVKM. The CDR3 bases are TGTGCCAGCAGTTCTACGGTGGGGGGGAGAGGCTACACCTTC. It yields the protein CASSSTVGGRGYTF.

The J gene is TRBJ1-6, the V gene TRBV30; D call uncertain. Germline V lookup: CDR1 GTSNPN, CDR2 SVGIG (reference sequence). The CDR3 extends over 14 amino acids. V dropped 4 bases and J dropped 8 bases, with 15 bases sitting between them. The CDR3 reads CAWNLGGLHSPLHF. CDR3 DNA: TGTGCCTGGAACCTAGGTGGACTTCATTCACCCCTCCACTTT.

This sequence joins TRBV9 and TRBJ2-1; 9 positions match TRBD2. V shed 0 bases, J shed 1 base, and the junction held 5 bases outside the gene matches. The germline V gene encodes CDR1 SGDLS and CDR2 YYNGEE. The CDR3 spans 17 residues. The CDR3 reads CASSVAQRGASYNEQFF. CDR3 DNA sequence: TGTGCCAGCAGCGTAGCCCAGCGGGGGGCGTCCTACAATGAGCAGTTCTTC.

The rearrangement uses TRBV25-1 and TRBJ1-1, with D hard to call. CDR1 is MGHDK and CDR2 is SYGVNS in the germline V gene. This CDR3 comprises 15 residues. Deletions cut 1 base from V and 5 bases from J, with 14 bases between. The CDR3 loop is CASSEWEGRTTEAFF. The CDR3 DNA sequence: TGTGCCAGCAGTGAATGGGAAGGGAGGACGACTGAAGCTTTCTTT.

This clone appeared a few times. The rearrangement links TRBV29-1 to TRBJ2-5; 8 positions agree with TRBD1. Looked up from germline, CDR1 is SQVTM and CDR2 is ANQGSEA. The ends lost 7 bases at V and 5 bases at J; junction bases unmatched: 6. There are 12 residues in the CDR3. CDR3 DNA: TGCAGCGCCGGACAGGGCAGGGAGACCCAGTACTTC. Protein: CSAGQGRETQYF.

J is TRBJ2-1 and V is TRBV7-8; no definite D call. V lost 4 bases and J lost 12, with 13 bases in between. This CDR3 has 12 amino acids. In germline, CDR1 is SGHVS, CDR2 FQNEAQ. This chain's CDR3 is CASSSQTSSQFF. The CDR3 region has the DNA TGTGCCAGCAGCTCTCAGACAAGTTCGCAGTTCTTC. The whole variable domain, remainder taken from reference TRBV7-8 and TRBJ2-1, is GAGVSQSPRYKVAKRGQDVALRCDPISGHVSLFWYQQALGQGPEFLTYFQNEAQLDKSGLPSDRFFAERPEGSVSTLKIQRTQQEDSAVYLCASSSQTSSQFFGPGTRLTVL.

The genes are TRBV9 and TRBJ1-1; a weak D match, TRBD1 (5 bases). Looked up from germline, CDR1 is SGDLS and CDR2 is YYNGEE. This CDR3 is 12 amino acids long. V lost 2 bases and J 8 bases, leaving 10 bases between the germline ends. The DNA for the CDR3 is TGTGCCAGCAGCGTGGGGCCAGGAGAAGCTTTCTTT. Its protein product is CASSVGPGEAFF.

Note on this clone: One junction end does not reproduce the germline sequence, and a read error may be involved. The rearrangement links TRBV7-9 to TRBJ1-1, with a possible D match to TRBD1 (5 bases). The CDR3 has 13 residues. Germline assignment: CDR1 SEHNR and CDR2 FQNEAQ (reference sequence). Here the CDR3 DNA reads TGTTCCAGCAGCTCCGACAGATACACTGAAGCTTTCTTT. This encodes CSSSSDRYTEAFF. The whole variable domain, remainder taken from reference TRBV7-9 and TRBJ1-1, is DTGVSQNPRHKITKRGQNVTFRCDPISEHNRLYWYRQTLGQGPEFLTYFQNEAQLEKSRLLSDRFSAERPKGSFSTLEIQRTEQGDSAMYLCSSSSDRYTEAFFGQGTRLTVV.

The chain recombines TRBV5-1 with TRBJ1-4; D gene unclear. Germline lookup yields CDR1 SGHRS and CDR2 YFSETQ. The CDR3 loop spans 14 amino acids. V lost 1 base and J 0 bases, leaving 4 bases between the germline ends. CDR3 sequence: CASSLTATNEKLFF. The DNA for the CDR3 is TGCGCCAGCAGCTTGACAGCAACTAATGAAAAACTGTTTTTT.

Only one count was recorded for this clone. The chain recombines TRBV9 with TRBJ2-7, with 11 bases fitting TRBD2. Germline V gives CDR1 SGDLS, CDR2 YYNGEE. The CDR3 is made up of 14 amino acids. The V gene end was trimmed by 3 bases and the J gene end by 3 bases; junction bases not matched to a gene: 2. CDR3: CASSAGTSGYEQYF. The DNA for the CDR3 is TGTGCCAGCAGCGCCGGGACTAGCGGCTACGAGCAGTACTTC.

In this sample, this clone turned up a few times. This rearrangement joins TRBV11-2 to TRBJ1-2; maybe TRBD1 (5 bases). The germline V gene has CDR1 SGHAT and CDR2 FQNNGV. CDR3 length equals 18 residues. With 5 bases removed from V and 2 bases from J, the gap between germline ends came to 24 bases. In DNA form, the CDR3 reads TGTGCCAGCAGCACCCCCCGGGCAGGGAGGGGACTAAACTATGGCTACACCTTC. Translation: CASSTPRAGRGLNYGYTF.